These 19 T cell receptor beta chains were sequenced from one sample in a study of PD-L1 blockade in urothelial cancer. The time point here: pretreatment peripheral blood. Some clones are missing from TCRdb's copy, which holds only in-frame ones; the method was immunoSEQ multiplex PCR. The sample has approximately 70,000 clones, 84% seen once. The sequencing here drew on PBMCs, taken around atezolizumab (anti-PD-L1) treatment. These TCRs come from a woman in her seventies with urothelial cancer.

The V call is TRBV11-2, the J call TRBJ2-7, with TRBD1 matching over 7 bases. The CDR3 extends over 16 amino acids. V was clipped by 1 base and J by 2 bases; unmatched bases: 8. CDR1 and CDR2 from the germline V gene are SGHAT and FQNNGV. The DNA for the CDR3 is TGTGCCAGCAGCTTAGGATCTGACAGGGCTCCCTACGAGCAGTACTTC. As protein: CASSLGSDRAPYEQYF.

CDR3 sequence (DNA): TGTGCCAGCAGTTCTTGGACTCGAGGGGAGGCCGGGGAGCTGTTTTTT. It yields the protein CASSSWTRGEAGELFF. The chain links TRBV28 to TRBJ2-2; D possibly corresponds to TRBD2 (6 bases). The V gene lost 4 bases and the J gene lost 6 bases, with 18 bases spanning the gap. The germline V gene encodes CDR1 MDHEN and CDR2 SYDVKM. The CDR3 is 16 residues long.

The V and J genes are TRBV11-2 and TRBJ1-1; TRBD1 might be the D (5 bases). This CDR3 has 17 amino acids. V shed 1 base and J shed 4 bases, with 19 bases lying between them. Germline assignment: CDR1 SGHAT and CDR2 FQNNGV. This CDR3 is CASSLGGGGTVGTEAFF. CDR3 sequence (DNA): TGTGCCAGCAGCTTAGGCGGCGGCGGGACGGTAGGCACTGAAGCTTTCTTT.

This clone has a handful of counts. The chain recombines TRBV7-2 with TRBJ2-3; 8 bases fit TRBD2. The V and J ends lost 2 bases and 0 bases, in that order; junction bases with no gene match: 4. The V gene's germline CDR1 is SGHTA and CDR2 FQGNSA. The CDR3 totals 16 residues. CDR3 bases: TGTGCCAGCAGCTTAAGGCGGGGGGTGAGCACAGATACGCAGTATTTT. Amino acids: CASSLRRGVSTDTQYF.

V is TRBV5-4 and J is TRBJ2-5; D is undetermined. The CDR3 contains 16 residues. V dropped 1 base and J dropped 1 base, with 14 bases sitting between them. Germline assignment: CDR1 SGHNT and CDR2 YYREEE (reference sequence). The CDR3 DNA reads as TGTGCCAGCAGCTTGAAGGCGAGGCACGGCCAAGAGACCCAGTACTTC. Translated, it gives CASSLKARHGQETQYF. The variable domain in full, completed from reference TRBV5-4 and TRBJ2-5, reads ETGVTQSPTHLIKTRGQQVTLRCSSQSGHNTVSWYQQALGQGPQFIFQYYREEENGRGNFPPRFSGLQFPNYSSELNVNALELDDSALYLCASSLKARHGQETQYFGPGTRLLVL.

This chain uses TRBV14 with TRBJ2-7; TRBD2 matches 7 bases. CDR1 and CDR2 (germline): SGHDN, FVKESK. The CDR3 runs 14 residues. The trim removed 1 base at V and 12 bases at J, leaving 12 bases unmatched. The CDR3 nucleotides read TGTGCCAGCAGCCAAGTTGGGACTATAAAGAGTCGGTACTTC. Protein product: CASSQVGTIKSRYF.

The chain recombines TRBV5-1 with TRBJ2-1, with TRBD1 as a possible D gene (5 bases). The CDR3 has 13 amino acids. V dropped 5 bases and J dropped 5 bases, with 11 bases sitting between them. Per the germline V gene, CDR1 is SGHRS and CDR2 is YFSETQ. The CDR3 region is CASRGPWDNEQFF. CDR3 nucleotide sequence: TGCGCCAGCAGGGGGCCCTGGGACAATGAGCAGTTCTTC.

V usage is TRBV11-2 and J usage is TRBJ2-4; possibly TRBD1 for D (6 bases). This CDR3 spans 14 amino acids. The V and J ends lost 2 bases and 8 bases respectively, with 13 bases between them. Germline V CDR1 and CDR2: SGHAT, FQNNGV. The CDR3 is CASSLSQGMDIQYF. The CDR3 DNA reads TGTGCCAGCAGCTTATCGCAGGGGATGGACATTCAGTACTTC.

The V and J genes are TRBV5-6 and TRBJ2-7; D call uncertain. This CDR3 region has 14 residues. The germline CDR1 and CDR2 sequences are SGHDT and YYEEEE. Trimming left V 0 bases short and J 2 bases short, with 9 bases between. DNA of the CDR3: TGTGCCAGCAGCTTGGACCGGTTTACCTACGAGCAGTACTTC. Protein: CASSLDRFTYEQYF. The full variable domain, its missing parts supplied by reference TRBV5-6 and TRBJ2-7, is DAGVTQSPTHLIKTRGQQVTLRCSPKSGHDTVSWYQQALGQGPQFIFQYYEEEERQRGNFPDRFSGHQFPNYSSELNVNALLLGDSALYLCASSLDRFTYEQYFGPGTRLTVT.

CDR3 in DNA: TGTGCCAGTACCTGGACTCCTGAGGGCACTGGGGCCAACGTCCTGACTTTC. It is translated as CASTWTPEGTGANVLTF. The rearrangement joins TRBV19 to TRBJ2-6, with a weak D call TRBD2 (5 bases). Germline assignment: CDR1 LNHDA and CDR2 SQIVND (reference sequence). The CDR3 loop spans 17 amino acids. V dropped 7 bases and J dropped 2 bases, with 18 bases sitting between them.

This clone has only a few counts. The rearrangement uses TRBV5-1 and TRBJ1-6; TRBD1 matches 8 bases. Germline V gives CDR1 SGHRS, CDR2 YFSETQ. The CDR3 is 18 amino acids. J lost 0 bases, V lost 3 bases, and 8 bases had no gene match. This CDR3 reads CASSSGQGGSSYNSPLHF. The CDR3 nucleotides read TGCGCCAGCAGCTCTGGACAGGGTGGGAGCTCCTATAATTCACCCCTCCACTTT.

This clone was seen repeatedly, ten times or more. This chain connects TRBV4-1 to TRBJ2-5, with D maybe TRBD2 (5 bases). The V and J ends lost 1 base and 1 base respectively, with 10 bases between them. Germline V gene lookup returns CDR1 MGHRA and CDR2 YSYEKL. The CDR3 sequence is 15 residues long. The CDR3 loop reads CASSQGRGFQETQYF. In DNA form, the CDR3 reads TGCGCCAGCAGCCAAGGACGGGGTTTCCAAGAGACCCAGTACTTC.

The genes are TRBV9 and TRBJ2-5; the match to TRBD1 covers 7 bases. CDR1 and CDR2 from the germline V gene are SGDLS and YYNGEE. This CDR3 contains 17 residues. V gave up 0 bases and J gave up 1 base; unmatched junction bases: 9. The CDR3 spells CASSVGAAGTVQETQYF. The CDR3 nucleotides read TGTGCCAGCAGCGTAGGGGCAGCCGGGACAGTCCAAGAGACCCAGTACTTC.

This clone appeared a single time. The CDR3 coding sequence is TGTGCCAGCAGCACAGATAATCAGCCCCAGCATTTT. Encoded protein: CASSTDNQPQHF. The genes are TRBV21-1 and TRBJ1-5; the listed D gene, TRBD1, was not tested against the DNA. TRBV21-1 is noted as a pseudogene. The CDR3 has 12 residues.

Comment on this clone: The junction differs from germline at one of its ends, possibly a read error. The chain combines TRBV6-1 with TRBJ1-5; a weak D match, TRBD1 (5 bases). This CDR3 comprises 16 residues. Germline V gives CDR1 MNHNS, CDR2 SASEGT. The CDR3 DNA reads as TGTGCCAGCAGCGAAGGGGCAGGGTCTTCCAATCAGCCCCAGCATTTT. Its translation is CASSEGAGSSNQPQHF.

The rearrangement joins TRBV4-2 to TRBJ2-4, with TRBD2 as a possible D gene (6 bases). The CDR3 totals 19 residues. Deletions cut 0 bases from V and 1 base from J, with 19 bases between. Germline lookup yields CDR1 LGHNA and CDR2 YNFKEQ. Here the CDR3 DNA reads TGTGCCAGCAGCCAAGATCGGGGGAACGGGGTAATCGCCAAAAACATTCAGTACTTC. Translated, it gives CASSQDRGNGVIAKNIQYF.

The CDR3 region has the DNA TGCGCCAGCAGCTTATCAGGGGGCCAAGATCAGCCCCAGCATTTT. Amino acids: CASSLSGGQDQPQHF. The V gene is TRBV5-1, the J gene TRBJ1-5, with TRBD1 matching 8 bases. Germline CDR1 is SGHRS and CDR2 is YFSETQ. V dropped 2 bases and J dropped 5; count of bases not matched to a gene: 6. This CDR3 has 15 amino acids.

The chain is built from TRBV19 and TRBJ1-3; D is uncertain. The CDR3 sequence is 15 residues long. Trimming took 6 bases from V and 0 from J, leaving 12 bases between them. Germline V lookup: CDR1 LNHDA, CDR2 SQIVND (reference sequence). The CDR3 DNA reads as TGTGCCAGTAGACGACATCTGGACTCTGGAAACACCATATATTTT. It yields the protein CASRRHLDSGNTIYF. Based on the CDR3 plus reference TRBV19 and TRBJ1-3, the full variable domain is DGGITQSPKYLFRKEGQNVTLSCEQNLNHDAMYWYRQDPGQGLRLIYYSQIVNDFQKGDIAEGYSVSREKKESFPLTVTSAQKNPTAFYLCASRRHLDSGNTIYFGEGSWLTVV.

The CDR3 reads CASSFGTVSTEAFF. CDR3 sequence (DNA): TGTGCCAGCAGCTTCGGGACAGTCTCCACTGAAGCTTTCTTT. The gene calls are TRBV7-2 and TRBJ1-1; TRBD1 matches at 7 bases. Looked up from germline, CDR1 is SGHTA and CDR2 is FQGNSA. Germline trimming cut 3 bases from V and 4 bases from J; bases unmatched to any gene: 5. The CDR3 loop spans 14 amino acids.